This T cell receptor (beta chain) emerged from a study of technical replicates of blood from a handful of donors. CDR1 and CDR2 (germline): PRHDT, FYEKMQ (reference sequence). The V gene lost 4 bases and the J gene lost 6 bases, with 10 bases spanning the gap. The CDR3 spans 12 residues. Assay: immunoSEQ multiplex PCR; the TCRdb copy retains only in-frame clones and omits some. The sample carries approximately 87,000 clones, about 95% recorded once. The count of this clone is one. The clonotype originates from a human donor in good health. The chain joins TRBV13 to TRBJ2-7; D ambiguous. The sequencing sample was made of T cells isolated from PBMCs. In nucleotides, the CDR3 is TGTGCCAGCAGCTCACAGCACCGCGAGCAGTACTTC. Its protein product is CASSSQHREQYF.